There are a few counts of the clone carrying this T cell receptor beta chain. Its target is not known. The V gene's germline CDR1 is MNHEY and CDR2 SMNVEV (reference sequence). CDR3 length: 14 amino acids. Trimming stripped 6 bases from V and 1 base from J, with 10 bases between. This sample was taken from a study of T cell repertoires in cytomegalovirus infection. Turning to the study itself: CMV infection together with matching HLA type was indicated by public TCR beta signatures. Study results and caveats: HLA-C-restricted, CMV-specific TCR beta clonotypes were dominant ex vivo. Adding up the frequency of public TCR beta families identified people who carried CMV plus the relevant HLA.

TCRdb reanalysed the reads using MiXCR and keeps one entry per CDR3 protein. The sample carries roughly 630,000 distinct CDR3 sequences, 24% recorded once. The sample taken for sequencing was CD8+ T cells from PBMCs. The chain employs TRBV27 and TRBJ2-1; tentatively, D is TRBD1 (5 bases). This sequence originates from a human donor in good health (CMV status not recorded). Some clones in this sample may be carry-over from other donors' samples. CDR3 DNA sequence: TGTGCCAGCAGGCCCCAGGGATCCTACAATGAGCAGTTCTTC. Translation: CASRPQGSYNEQFF.